The 14 T cell receptor beta chains below come from one sample, sequenced in a study of naive and memory T cell subsets (dated by TCRdb to the late 2010s). Library preparation used UMI-ligation and nested PCR. The sequencer was an Illumina MiSeq. An equimolar mix of two oligonucleotides covering both TRBC1 and TRBC2 was used as the beta constant-region primer. TCRdb trimmed public reads at Q25 via fastp, called clones via MiXCR and kept in-frame beta chains. A single entry per CDR3 protein holds the most common genes and DNA from its merged rows. Across this sample there are around 27,000 distinct CDR3 sequences, with roughly a tenth seen only once. The ten largest make up more than 15% of the sample. Sequencing was carried out using effector memory CD4+ T cells from blood. Read against the paper, the sample's cell subset or site label means: effector memory, CD45RA- CD27-. The receptors were gathered from a human donor in good health.

This clonotype was observed many times. J is TRBJ1-5 and V is TRBV14; D ambiguous. From germline, CDR1 is SGHDN and CDR2 FVKESK. V was pared by 1 base and J by 9 bases, with 10 bases between. This CDR3 has 13 amino acids. The CDR3 here is CASSQGLGRPQHF. CDR3 sequence (DNA): TGTGCCAGCAGCCAAGGCTTGGGTAGGCCCCAGCATTTT. Looking up the rest from reference TRBV14 and TRBJ1-5 gives the full variable domain: EAGVTQFPSHSVIEKGQTVTLRCDPISGHDNLYWYRRVMGKEIKFLLHFVKESKQDESGMPNNRFLAERTGGTYSTLKVQPAELEDSGVYFCASSQGLGRPQHFGDGTRLSIL.

This clonotype was seen a handful of times. V and J are TRBV27 and TRBJ2-5, with D tentatively TRBD2 (6 bases). CDR1 MNHEY and CDR2 SMNVEV come from the germline V gene (reference sequence). This CDR3 has 12 residues. V was shortened by 8 bases and J by 5 bases, with 12 bases between the two germline ends. This CDR3 is CASGGGQETQYF. In DNA form, the CDR3 reads TGTGCCAGCGGTGGAGGGCAGGAGACCCAGTACTTC.

The chain uses TRBV6-6 and TRBJ2-1; TRBD2 matches at 15 bases. V shed 2 bases and J 10 bases; nucleotides not matched to a gene: 9. The CDR3 sequence is 17 residues long. CDR1 is MNHNY, CDR2 SVGAGI, per germline (reference sequence). The chain's CDR3 is CASSYGRTSGRVREQFF. CDR3 DNA sequence: TGTGCCAGCAGTTACGGGAGGACTAGCGGGAGGGTAAGGGAGCAGTTCTTC.

This chain links TRBV29-1 with TRBJ2-3; the match to TRBD2 covers 11 bases. This CDR3 is built from 16 residues. V lost 4 bases to trimming and J lost 3 bases; unmatched junction nucleotides: 9. CDR1 and CDR2 from the germline V gene are SQVTM and ANQGSEA. The CDR3 region has the DNA TGCAGCGTTGGGGCTTTGGCTAGCGGGAGGACAGATACGCAGTATTTT. Encoded protein: CSVGALASGRTDTQYF.

The sample holds a few counts of this clonotype. The chain recombines TRBV7-3 with TRBJ2-5; TRBD2 matches 7 bases. Trimming took 6 bases from V and 5 from J; bases not matched to a gene: 6. The CDR3 is made up of 13 amino acids. The V gene's germline CDR1 is SGHTA and CDR2 FQGTGA. CDR3 sequence reads: CASSLREGETQYF. In nucleotides, the CDR3 is TGTGCCAGCAGTCTGAGGGAGGGGGAGACCCAGTACTTC.

The rearrangement links TRBV7-2 to TRBJ1-6, with 8 bases identical to TRBD1. This CDR3 spans 16 amino acids. J lost 10 bases, V lost 5 bases, and 13 bases had no gene match. The germline V gene has CDR1 SGHTA and CDR2 FQGNSA. CDR3 sequence: CASSPRTGKRGSPLHF. The CDR3 nucleotides are TGTGCCAGCAGCCCCCGGACAGGGAAAAGGGGATCACCCCTCCACTTT. The entire variable domain, with the rest obtained from reference TRBV7-2 and TRBJ1-6, is as follows: GAGVSQSPSNKVTEKGKDVELRCDPISGHTALYWYRQSLGQGLEFLIYFQGNSAPDKSGLPSDRFSAERTGGSVSTLTIQRTQQEDSAVYLCASSPRTGKRGSPLHFGNGTRLTVT.

This clonotype was observed a few times. The chain links TRBV28 to TRBJ2-7; weak D call: TRBD2 (6 bases). Germline V CDR1 and CDR2: MDHEN, SYDVKM. Trimming removed 5 bases from V and 2 bases from J, with 16 bases in between. The CDR3 runs to 15 residues. In DNA form, the CDR3 reads TGTGCCAGCAGTGCGACCGGGACTCTAACCTACGAGCAGTACTTC. Translating gives CASSATGTLTYEQYF.

This clonotype was detected a few times. The rearrangement links TRBV3-1 to TRBJ2-6; D is unclear. This CDR3 contains 16 residues. Germline V CDR1 and CDR2: LGHDT, YNNKEL (reference sequence). Trimming pared 0 bases from V and 0 bases from J, leaving 6 bases between. CDR3 coding DNA: TGTGCCAGCAGCCAAGATCGTAACTCTGGGGCCAACGTCCTGACTTTC. Protein product: CASSQDRNSGANVLTF.

The V call is TRBV28, the J call TRBJ2-3; 8 bases align to TRBD2. The CDR3 is 15 residues long. After removal of 3 bases from V and 4 bases from J, the junction contained 6 bases not matched to a gene. Per the germline V gene, CDR1 is MDHEN and CDR2 is SYDVKM. For the CDR3, the DNA is TGTGCCAGCAGTTTGCCTCTAGCGGGTCCAGATACGCAGTATTTT. It yields the protein CASSLPLAGPDTQYF.

This clonotype was detected many times. The chain carries TRBV5-6 and TRBJ2-7, with TRBD2 matching 12 bases. Per the germline V gene, CDR1 is SGHDT and CDR2 is YYEEEE. The CDR3 sequence is 19 residues long. V was clipped by 4 bases and J by 4 bases; unmatched bases: 18. CDR3 sequence (DNA): TGTGCCAGCAGCCAGCTCCATTCGACTAGCGGGAGTTCCCCTTACGAGCAGTACTTC. Protein product: CASSQLHSTSGSSPYEQYF.

In this sample, this clonotype turned up a few times. The J gene is TRBJ2-7, the V gene TRBV30; D is unresolved. Trimming left V 2 bases short and J 2 bases short, with 13 bases between. Germline V CDR1 and CDR2: GTSNPN, SVGIG (reference sequence). This CDR3 contains 14 residues. CDR3 protein: CAWSPRPATYEQYF. CDR3 DNA: TGTGCCTGGAGTCCTCGTCCGGCCACCTACGAGCAGTACTTC. Using reference TRBV30 and TRBJ2-7 for the parts outside the CDR3, the full variable domain is SQTIHQWPATLVQPVGSPLSLECTVEGTSNPNLYWYRQAAGRGLQLLFYSVGIGQISSEVPQNLSASRPQDRQFILSSKKLLLSDSGFYLCAWSPRPATYEQYFGPGTRLTVT.

There are many counts of this clonotype. The chain is built from TRBV3-1 and TRBJ2-1, with 10 positions matching TRBD2. CDR1 is LGHDT, CDR2 YNNKEL, per germline (reference sequence). The CDR3 totals 14 residues. V lost 4 bases and J lost 5; bases outside the gene matches: 2. CDR3 sequence: CASSRTSGNNEQFF. Here the CDR3 DNA reads TGTGCCAGCAGCCGGACTAGCGGAAACAATGAGCAGTTCTTC.

The chain employs TRBV12-3 or TRBV12-4 and TRBJ1-5; D possibly corresponds to TRBD1 (5 bases). V gave up 3 bases and J gave up 8 bases, with 17 bases separating them. This CDR3 contains 15 residues. DNA for the CDR3: TGTGCCAGCAGTTTGGGGGGAGTGCCCATGAAGCCCCAGCATTTT. This translates into CASSLGGVPMKPQHF.

This clonotype was seen many times. The genes are TRBV7-2 and TRBJ2-3; D ambiguous. The length of the CDR3 is 14 residues. V gave up 0 bases and J gave up 6 bases, with 10 bases separating them. The germline gives CDR1 SGHTA, CDR2 FQGNSA. The CDR3: CASSLAQGPDTQYF. DNA for the CDR3: TGTGCCAGCAGCTTAGCCCAAGGCCCTGATACGCAGTATTTT.